The TCR beta chain under discussion was sequenced for a study of T cell responses to AZD1222 COVID-19 vaccine. General study results and limits: Repertoire sampling was restricted to post-peak T cell response timepoints. The study reported that nearly half of spike-specific TCRs target unmutated variant regions.

The data were produced by immunoSEQ multiplex PCR, yet TCRdb's version contains in-frame clones alone and is incomplete. The sample carries tens of thousands of clones, roughly 90% recorded once. Details on this clone: Its antigen is unidentified.

CDR1 and CDR2 from the germline V gene are MNHEY and SMNVEV (reference sequence). The CDR3 has 14 residues. V shed 2 bases and J shed 5 bases, with 9 bases lying between them. This TCR came from an adult who received the AZD1222 COVID-19 vaccine. Sequencing used peripheral blood, obtained 28 days after the second AZD1222 dose. The genes are TRBV27 and TRBJ2-2; a possible D gene is TRBD1 (6 bases). The CDR3 region is CASSLQGRTGELFF. CDR3 in DNA: TGTGCCAGCAGTTTACAGGGGAGAACCGGGGAGCTGTTTTTT.